This paragraph reports one T cell receptor (beta chain). What it binds is unknown. Since a much larger clone is just one base distant, this may be a read error. The CDR3 end shows no conserved phenylalanine or tryptophan, and so a read error is likely. These data are taken from a study of regulatory T cells in long-lasting Graves disease. Study conclusions and caveats: Peripheral blood, not thyroid tissue, was the sole material studied.

Researchers made TCR beta libraries by using iRepertoire HTBI primers and running Arm-PCR on CDR3 regions. In TCRdb, the multiplex PCR reads were re-called with MiXCR into one record per CDR3 protein. The data hold about 540,000 distinct CDR3 sequences, with roughly 14% observed a single time. Time point meaning: newly diagnosed GD, antithyroid drugs for less than 3 months. The TCR library was prepared using RNA isolated from PBMCs. These records were also assigned to another study, of T cells in Graves' hyperthyroidism and ophthalmopathy. Per that study: The majority of expanded thyroid clonotypes above 0.001 also appeared in blood.

This clonotype was sampled from a man younger than 40 with Graves disease. The material sequenced was peripheral blood mononuclear cells (PBMCs), taken at new diagnosis, from a patient treated with antithyroid drugs.

DNA for the CDR3: TGCAGCGGTAGCGGGAGCGTACGGGAGACCCAGTACCTC. This codes for CSGSGSVRETQYL. The rearrangement joins TRBV29-1 to TRBJ2-5, with 9 bases that match TRBD2. CDR1 SQVTM and CDR2 ANQGSEA come from the germline V gene. This CDR3 has 13 residues. The V and J ends lost 7 bases and 5 bases, in that order; junction bases with no gene match: 8.